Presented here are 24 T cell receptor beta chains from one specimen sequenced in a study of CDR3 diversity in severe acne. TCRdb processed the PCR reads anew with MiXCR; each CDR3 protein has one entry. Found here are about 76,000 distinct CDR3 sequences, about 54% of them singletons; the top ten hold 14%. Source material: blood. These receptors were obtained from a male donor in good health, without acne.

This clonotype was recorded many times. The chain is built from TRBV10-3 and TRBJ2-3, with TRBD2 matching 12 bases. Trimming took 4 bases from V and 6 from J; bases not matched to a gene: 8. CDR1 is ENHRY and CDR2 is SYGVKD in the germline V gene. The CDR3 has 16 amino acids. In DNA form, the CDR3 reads TGTGCCATCAGTGGGGCTAGCGGGAGGGCCCGGGATACGCAGTATTTT. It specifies CAISGASGRARDTQYF.

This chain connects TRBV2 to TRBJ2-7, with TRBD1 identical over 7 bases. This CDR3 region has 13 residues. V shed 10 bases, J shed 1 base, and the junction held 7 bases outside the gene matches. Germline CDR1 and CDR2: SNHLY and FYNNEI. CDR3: CATADRNSYEQYF. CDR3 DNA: TGTGCCACCGCGGACAGGAATTCCTACGAGCAGTACTTC. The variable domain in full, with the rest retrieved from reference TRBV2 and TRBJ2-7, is EPEVTQTPSHQVTQMGQEVILRCVPISNHLYFYWYRQILGQKVEFLVSFYNNEISEKSEIFDDQFSVERPDGSNFTLKIRSTKLEDSAMYFCATADRNSYEQYFGPGTRLTVT.

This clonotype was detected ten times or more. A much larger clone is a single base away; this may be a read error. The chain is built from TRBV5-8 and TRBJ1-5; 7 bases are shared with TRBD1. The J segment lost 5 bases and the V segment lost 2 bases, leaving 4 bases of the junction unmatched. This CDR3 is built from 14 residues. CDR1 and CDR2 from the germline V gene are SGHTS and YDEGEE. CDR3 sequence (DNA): TGTGCCAGCAGCTTCCGGGACAGCGATCAGCCCCAGCATTTT. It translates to CASSFRDSDQPQHF.

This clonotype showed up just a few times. DNA of the CDR3: TGTGCCAGTGGACCTCGGGACAGGCGCAATCAGCCCCAGCATTTT. It specifies CASGPRDRRNQPQHF. The genes are TRBV19 and TRBJ1-5; TRBD1 matches 8 bases. The CDR3 totals 15 residues. Germline CDR1 is LNHDA and CDR2 is SQIVND (reference sequence). Germline trimming cut 8 bases from V and 2 bases from J; bases unmatched to any gene: 8.

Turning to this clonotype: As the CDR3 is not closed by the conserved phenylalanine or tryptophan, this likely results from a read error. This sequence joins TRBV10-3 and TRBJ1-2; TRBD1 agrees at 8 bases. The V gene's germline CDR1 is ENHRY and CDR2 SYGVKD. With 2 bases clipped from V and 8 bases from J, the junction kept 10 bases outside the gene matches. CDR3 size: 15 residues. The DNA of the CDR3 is TGTGCCATCAGTGAGGATACGGGACAGGCACGGGGCTACACCCTC. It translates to CAISEDTGQARGYTL.

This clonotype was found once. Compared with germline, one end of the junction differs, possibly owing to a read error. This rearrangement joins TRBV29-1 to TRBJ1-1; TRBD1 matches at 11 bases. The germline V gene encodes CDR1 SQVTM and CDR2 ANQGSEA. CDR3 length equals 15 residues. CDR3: CSVGLRDRGNIEAFF. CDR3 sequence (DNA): TGCAGCGTTGGCCTCCGGGACAGGGGGAACATTGAAGCTTTCTTT.

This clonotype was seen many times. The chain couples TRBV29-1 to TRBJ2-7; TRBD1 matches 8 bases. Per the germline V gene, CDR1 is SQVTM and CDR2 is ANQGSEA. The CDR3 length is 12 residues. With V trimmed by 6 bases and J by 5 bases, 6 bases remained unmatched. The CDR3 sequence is CSVRQGTHEQYF. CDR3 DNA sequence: TGCAGCGTGCGACAGGGGACCCACGAGCAGTACTTC.

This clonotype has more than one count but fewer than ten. CDR3 bases: TGCAGTGCTAGAGTGGGGAATCAGCCCCAGTACTTC. It is translated as CSARVGNQPQYF. The chain joins TRBV20-1 to TRBJ2-5; D unclear. V gave up 1 base and J gave up 9 bases, with 12 bases separating them. This CDR3 region has 12 residues. Germline CDR1 is DFQATT and CDR2 is SNEGSKA (reference sequence).

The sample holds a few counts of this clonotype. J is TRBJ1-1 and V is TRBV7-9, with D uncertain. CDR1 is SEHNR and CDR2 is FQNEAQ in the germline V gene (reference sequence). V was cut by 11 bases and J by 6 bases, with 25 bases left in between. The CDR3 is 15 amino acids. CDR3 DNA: TGTGCCGGGTCAGTGATGGGCGCCCTATTCTCTGAAGCTTTCTTT. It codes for CAGSVMGALFSEAFF.

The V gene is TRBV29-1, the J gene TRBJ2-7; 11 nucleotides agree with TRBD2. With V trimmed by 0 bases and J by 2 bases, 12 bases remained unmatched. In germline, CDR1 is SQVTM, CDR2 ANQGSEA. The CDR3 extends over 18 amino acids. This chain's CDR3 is CSVEEAGGLAGGPYEQYF. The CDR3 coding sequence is TGCAGCGTTGAAGAGGCAGGGGGGCTAGCGGGGGGCCCCTACGAGCAGTACTTC.

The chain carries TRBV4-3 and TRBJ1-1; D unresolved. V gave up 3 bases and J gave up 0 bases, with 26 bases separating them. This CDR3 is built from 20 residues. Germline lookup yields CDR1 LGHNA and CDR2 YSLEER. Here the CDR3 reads CASSHTSGSDASRMNTEAFF. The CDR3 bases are TGCGCCAGCAGCCACACCTCGGGCAGCGACGCAAGCCGAATGAACACTGAAGCTTTCTTT.

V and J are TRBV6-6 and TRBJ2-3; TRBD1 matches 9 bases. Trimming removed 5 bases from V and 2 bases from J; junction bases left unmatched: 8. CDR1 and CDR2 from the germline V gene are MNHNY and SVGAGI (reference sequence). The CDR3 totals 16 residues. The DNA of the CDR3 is TGTGCCAGCAGTAGCCGGGACAGGGACGTCACAGATACGCAGTATTTT. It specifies CASSSRDRDVTDTQYF.

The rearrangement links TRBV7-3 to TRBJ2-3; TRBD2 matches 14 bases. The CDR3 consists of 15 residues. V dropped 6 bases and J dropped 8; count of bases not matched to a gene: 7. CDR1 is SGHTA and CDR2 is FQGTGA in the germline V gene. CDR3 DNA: TGTGCCAGCAGTACCGGGACTAGCGGGAGAGGTACGCAGTATTTT. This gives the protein CASSTGTSGRGTQYF.

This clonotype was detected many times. The CDR3 nucleotides read TGTGCCAGCAGCCACACAGGGTGGCAGGATGAGCAGTTCTTC. It codes for CASSHTGWQDEQFF. The chain carries TRBV9 and TRBJ2-1; D is possibly TRBD1 (6 bases). This CDR3 comprises 14 residues. Germline V lookup: CDR1 SGDLS, CDR2 YYNGEE. Trimming took 4 bases from V and 8 from J, leaving 16 bases between them.

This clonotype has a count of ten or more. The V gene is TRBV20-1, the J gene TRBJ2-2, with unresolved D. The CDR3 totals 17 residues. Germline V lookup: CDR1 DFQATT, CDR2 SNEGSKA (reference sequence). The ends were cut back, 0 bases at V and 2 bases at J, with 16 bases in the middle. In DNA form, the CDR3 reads TGCAGTGCTAGAGATAAGGGAAGCTTCCGAAACACCGGGGAGCTGTTTTTT. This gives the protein CSARDKGSFRNTGELFF.

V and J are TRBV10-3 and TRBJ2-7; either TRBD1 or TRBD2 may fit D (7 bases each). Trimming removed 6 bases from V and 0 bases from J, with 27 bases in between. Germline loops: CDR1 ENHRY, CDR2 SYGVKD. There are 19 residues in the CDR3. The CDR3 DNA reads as TGTGCCATCAGACCGGGCCTCAGGGGGGGAACAGGATACTCCTACGAGCAGTACTTC. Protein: CAIRPGLRGGTGYSYEQYF.

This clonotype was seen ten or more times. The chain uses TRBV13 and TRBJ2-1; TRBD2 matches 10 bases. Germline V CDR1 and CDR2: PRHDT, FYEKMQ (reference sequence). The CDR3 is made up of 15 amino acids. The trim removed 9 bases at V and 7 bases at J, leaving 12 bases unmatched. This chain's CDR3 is CASTKREGAWNEQFF. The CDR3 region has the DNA TGTGCCAGTACGAAGCGGGAGGGCGCCTGGAATGAGCAGTTCTTC.

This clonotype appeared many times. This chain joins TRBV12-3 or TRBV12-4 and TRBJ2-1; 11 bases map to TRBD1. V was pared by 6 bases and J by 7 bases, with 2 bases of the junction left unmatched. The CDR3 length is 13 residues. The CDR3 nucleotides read TGTGCCAGCAGCGGACAGGGGGCAAATGAGCAGTTCTTC. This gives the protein CASSGQGANEQFF.

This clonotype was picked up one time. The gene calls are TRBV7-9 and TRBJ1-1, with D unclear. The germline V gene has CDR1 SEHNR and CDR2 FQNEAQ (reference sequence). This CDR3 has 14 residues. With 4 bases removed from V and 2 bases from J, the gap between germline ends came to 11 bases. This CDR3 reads CASSSQGPNTEAFF. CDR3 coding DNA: TGTGCCAGCAGCTCACAAGGACCCAACACTGAAGCTTTCTTT.

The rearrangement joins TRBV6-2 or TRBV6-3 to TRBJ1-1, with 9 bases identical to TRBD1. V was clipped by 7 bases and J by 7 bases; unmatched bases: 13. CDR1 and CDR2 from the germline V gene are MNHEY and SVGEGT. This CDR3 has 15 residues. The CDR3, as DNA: TGTGCCAGCACCTCCGGGACAGGGTTCTTTGGTGAAGCTTTCTTT. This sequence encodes CASTSGTGFFGEAFF.

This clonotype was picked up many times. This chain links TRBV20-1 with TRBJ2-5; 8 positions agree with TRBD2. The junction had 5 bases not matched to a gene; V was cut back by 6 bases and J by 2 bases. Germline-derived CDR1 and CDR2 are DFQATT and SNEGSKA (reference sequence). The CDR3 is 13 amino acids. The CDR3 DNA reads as TGCAGTGCGGCGGGAGGACCTCAAGAGACCCAGTACTTC. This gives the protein CSAAGGPQETQYF.

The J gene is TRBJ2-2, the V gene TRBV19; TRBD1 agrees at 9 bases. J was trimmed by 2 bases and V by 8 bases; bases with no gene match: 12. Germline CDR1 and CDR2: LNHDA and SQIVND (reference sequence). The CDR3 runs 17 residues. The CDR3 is CASSGGRTGDNTGELFF. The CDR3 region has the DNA TGTGCCAGTTCAGGGGGACGGACAGGGGATAACACCGGGGAGCTGTTTTTT.

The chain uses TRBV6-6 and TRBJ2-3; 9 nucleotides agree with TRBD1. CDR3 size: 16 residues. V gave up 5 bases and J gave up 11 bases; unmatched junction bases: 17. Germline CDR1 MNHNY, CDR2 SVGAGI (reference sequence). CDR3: CASSVDRGSTYNEQYF. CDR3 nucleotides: TGTGCCAGCAGTGTAGACAGGGGGAGCACCTACAATGAGCAGTATTTT.

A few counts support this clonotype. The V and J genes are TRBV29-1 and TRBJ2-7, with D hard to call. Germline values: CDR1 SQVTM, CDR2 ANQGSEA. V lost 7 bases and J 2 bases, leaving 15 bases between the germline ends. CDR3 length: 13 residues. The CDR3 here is CSARHTSTYEQYF. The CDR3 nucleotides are TGCAGCGCTCGACACACCTCGACCTACGAGCAGTACTTC.